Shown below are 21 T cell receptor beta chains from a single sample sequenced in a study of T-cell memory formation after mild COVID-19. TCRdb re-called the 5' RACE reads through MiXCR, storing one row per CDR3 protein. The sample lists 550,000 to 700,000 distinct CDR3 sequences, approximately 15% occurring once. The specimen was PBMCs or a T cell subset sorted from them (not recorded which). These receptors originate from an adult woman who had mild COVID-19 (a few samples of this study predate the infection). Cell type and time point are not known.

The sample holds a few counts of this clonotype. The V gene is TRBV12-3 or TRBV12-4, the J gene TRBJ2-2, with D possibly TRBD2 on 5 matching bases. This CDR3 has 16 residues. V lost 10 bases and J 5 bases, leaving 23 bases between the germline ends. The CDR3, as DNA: TGTGCCACCGCCTCACTGCGGGCGAGTAGGACCGGGGAGCTGTTTTTT. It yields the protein CATASLRASRTGELFF.

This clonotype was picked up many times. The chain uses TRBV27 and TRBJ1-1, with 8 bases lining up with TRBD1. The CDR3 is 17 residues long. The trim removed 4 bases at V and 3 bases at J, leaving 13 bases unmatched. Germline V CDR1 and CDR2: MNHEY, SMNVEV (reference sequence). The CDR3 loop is CASSSTGGSLLDTEAFF. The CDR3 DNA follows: TGTGCCAGCAGTTCCACAGGGGGTTCTCTTTTGGACACTGAAGCTTTCTTT.

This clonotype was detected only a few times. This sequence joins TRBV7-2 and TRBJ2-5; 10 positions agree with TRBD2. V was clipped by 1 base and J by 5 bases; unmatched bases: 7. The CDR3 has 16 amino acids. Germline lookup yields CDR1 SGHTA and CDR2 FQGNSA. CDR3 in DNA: TGTGCCAGCAGCTTAGTCCCTAGCGGGAGTGTTGAGACCCAGTACTTC. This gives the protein CASSLVPSGSVETQYF.

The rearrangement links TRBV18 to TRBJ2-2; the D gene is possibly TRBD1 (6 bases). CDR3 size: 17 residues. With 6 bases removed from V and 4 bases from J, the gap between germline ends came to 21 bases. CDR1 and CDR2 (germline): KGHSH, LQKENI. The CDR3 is CASSFGTSGFRTGELFF. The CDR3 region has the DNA TGTGCCAGCTCCTTCGGGACATCTGGGTTTCGCACCGGGGAGCTGTTTTTT.

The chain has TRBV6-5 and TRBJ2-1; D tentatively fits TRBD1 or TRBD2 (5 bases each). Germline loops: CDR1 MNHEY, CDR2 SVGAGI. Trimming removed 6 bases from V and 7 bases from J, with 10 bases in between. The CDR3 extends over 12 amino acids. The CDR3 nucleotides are TGTGCCAGCAGCGGGGCTGGGAATGAGCAGTTCTTC. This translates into CASSGAGNEQFF.

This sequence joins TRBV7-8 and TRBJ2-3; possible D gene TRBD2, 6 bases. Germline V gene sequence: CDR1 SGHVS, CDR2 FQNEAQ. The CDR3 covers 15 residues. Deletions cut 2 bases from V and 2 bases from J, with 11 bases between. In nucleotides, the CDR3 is TGTGCCAGCAGCTTACGCGGGGCTTTCACAGATACGCAGTATTTT. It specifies CASSLRGAFTDTQYF.

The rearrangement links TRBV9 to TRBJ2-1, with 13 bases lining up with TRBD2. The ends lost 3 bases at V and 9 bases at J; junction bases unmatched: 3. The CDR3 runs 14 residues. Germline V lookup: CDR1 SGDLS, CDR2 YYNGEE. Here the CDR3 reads CASSARTSGGEQFF. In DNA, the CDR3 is TGTGCCAGCAGCGCGCGGACTAGCGGGGGTGAGCAGTTCTTC.

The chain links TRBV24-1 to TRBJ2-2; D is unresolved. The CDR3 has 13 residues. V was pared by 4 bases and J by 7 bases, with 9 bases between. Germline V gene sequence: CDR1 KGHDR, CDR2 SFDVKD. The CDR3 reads CATSDRLGGELFF. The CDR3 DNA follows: TGTGCCACCAGTGACCGACTTGGCGGGGAGCTGTTTTTT.

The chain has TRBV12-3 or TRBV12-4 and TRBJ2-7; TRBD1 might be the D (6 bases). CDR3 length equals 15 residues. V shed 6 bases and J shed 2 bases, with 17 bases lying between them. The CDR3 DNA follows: TGTGCCAGCAGCCAGACAGGCAGAGCACCCTACGAGCAGTACTTC. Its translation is CASSQTGRAPYEQYF.

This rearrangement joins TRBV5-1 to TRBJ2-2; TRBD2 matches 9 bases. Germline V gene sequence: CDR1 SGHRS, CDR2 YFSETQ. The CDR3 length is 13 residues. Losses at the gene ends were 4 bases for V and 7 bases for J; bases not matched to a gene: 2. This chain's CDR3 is CASSPSGVGELFF. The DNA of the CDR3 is TGCGCCAGCAGCCCTAGCGGGGTCGGGGAGCTGTTTTTT.

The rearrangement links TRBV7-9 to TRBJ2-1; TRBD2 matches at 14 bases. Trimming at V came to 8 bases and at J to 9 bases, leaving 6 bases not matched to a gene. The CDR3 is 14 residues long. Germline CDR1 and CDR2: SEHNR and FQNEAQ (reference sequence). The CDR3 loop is CASEGLAGEVEQFF. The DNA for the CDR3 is TGTGCCAGCGAGGGACTAGCGGGGGAGGTTGAGCAGTTCTTC.

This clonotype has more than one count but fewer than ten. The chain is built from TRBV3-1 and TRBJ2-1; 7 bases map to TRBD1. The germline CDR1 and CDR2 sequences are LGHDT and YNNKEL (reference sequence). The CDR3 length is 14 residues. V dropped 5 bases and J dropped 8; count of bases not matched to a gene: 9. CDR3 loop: CASSFPGQRHEQFF. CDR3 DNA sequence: TGTGCCAGCAGCTTCCCGGGACAGCGACATGAGCAGTTCTTC.

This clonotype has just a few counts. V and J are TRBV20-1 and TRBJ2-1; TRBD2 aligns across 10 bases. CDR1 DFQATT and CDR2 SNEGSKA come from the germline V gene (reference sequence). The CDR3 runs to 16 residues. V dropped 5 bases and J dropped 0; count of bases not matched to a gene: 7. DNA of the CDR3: TGCAGTGCTGGGGCCCCTAGCGGGAGCTCCTACAATGAGCAGTTCTTC. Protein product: CSAGAPSGSSYNEQFF.

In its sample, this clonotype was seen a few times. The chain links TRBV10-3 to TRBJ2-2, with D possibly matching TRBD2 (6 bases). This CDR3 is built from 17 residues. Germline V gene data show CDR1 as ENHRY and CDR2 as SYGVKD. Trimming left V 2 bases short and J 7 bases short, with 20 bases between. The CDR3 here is CAISERLWAAAGGELFF. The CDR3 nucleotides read TGTGCCATCAGTGAGCGGTTGTGGGCAGCAGCGGGCGGGGAGCTGTTTTTT.

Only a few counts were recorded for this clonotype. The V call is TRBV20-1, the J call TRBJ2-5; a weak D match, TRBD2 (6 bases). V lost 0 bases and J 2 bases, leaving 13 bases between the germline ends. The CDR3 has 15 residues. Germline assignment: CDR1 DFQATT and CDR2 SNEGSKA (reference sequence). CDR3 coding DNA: TGCAGTGCTAGAGATTGGAGGGGAAAGCAAGAGACCCAGTACTTC. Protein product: CSARDWRGKQETQYF.

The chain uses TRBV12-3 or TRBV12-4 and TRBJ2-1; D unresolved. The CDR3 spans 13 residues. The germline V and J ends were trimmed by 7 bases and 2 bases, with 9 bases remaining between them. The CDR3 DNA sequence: TGTGCCAGCAAACCCGACACCTACAATGAGCAGTTCTTC. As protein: CASKPDTYNEQFF.

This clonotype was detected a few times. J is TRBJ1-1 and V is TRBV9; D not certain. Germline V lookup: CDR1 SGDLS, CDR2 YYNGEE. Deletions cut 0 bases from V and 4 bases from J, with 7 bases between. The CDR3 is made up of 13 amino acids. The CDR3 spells CASSVGEATEAFF. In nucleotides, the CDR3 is TGTGCCAGCAGCGTAGGAGAGGCCACTGAAGCTTTCTTT.

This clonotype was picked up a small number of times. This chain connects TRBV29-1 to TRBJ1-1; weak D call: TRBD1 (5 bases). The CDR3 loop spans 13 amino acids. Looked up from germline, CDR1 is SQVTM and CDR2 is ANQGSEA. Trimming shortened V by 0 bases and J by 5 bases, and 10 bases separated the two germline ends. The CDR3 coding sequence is TGCAGCGTTGAAGAGCGGTGGGGGACTGAAGCTTTCTTT. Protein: CSVEERWGTEAFF. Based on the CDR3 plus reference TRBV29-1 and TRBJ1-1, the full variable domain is SAVISQKPSRDICQRGTSLTIQCQVDSQVTMMFWYRQQPGQSLTLIATANQGSEATYESGFVIDKFPISRPNLTFSTLTVSNMSPEDSSIYLCSVEERWGTEAFFGQGTRLTVV.

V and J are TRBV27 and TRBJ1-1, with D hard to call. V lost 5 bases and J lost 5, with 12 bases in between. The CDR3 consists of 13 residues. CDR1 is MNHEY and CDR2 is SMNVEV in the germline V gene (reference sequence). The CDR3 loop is CASSTTVGTEAFF. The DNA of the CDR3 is TGTGCCAGCAGTACTACAGTGGGAACTGAAGCTTTCTTT.

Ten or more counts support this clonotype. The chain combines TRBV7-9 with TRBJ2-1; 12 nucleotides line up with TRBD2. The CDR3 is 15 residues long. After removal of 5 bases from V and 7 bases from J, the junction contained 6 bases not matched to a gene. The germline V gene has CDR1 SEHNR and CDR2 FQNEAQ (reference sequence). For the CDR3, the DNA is TGTGCCAGCAGCCCTAGCGGGGGGGCGACTAATGAGCAGTTCTTC. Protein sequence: CASSPSGGATNEQFF.

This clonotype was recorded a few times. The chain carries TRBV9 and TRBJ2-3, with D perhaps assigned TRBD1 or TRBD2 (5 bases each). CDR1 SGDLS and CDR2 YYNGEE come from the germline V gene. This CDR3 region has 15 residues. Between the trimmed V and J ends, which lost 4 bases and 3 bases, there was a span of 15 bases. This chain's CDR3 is CASSTGTLGTDTQYF. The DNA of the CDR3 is TGTGCCAGCAGCACTGGGACCCTGGGGACAGATACGCAGTATTTT.